This entry features one T cell receptor beta chain sequence. The multiple sclerosis controls, all treatment-naive patients, had relapsing-remitting disease that was stable or active. TEMRA cells were FACS-enriched, while CD8+ and CD4+ T cells were negatively isolated. The data are from a study of CD8 T cells in Susac syndrome. Reverse transcription of roughly 0.45 to 1 ug RNA used random hexamers. TCRdb reprocessed the immunoSEQ multiplex PCR reads with MiXCR, giving one entry per CDR3 protein. The sample lists some 140,000 distinct CDR3 sequences; roughly 76% were seen once. The V gene end was trimmed by 4 bases and the J gene end by 4 bases; junction bases not matched to a gene: 2. The CDR3 contains 13 residues. Looked up from germline, CDR1 is SGHDN and CDR2 is FVKESK.

The chain links TRBV14 to TRBJ1-2, with TRBD1 identical over 8 bases. The TCR was taken from a human donor with multiple sclerosis. The sample consisted of CD8+ T cells from PBMCs. DNA for the CDR3: TGTGCCAGCAGCCCCGACAGGGGCTATGGCTACACCTTC. Encoded protein: CASSPDRGYGYTF. The full variable domain, its missing parts supplied by reference TRBV14 and TRBJ1-2, is EAGVTQFPSHSVIEKGQTVTLRCDPISGHDNLYWYRRVMGKEIKFLLHFVKESKQDESGMPNNRFLAERTGGTYSTLKVQPAELEDSGVYFCASSPDRGYGYTFGSGTRLTVV.